This T cell receptor (beta chain) was observed in a study of T cell changes during pregnancy in multiple sclerosis. Germline CDR1 reads MNHEY; CDR2 reads SMNVEV (reference sequence). There are 14 residues in the CDR3. The V end was cut by 2 bases, the J end by 9 bases, with 14 bases between. This clone was seen just once. Libraries were prepared by immunoSEQ multiplex PCR; TCRdb keeps only in-frame clonotypes and omits some of them. Of roughly 49,000 clones detected, just over 90% appear once; the ten largest clones hold around 3.9%. Source: CD8+ T cells from peripheral blood mononuclear cells, taken after pregnancy. The chain employs TRBV27 and TRBJ2-1; TRBD1 is a possible D gene (5 bases). The source is a female donor with multiple sclerosis, enrolled in a pregnancy study. Here the CDR3 reads CASSLTRVGGEQFF. Written as DNA, the CDR3 is TGTGCCAGCAGTTTAACCAGGGTGGGCGGTGAGCAGTTCTTC.